This T cell receptor (beta chain) appears in the sequencing data of a study of blood T cell repertoires in COVID-19. In the study overall: The origin of the acute and convalescent COVID-19 samples was the United States, Italy and Spain. The analysed material was cDNA or gDNA that came from T cells, B-cell-depleted T cells, or PBMCs.

Authors' data handling: The assay estimated nucleated cells by amplifying reference gene primers. Produced via immunoSEQ multiplex PCR; TCRdb's table is partial and in-frame only. The V and J calls and clone size are taken from that table; D and trimming were inferred from the DNA. The sample carries around 83,000 clones, roughly 85% recorded once. This TCR was sampled from a man in his fifties with active or convalescent COVID-19. Source material: peripheral blood.

For the CDR3, the DNA is TGTGCCAGTAGTGCGGGACAGGGGGCGATTCAGCCCCAGCATTTT. Translating it yields CASSAGQGAIQPQHF. This chain links TRBV19 with TRBJ1-5, with 12 bases that match TRBD1. Per the germline V gene, CDR1 is LNHDA and CDR2 is SQIVND (reference sequence). The CDR3 runs to 15 residues. J was trimmed by 6 bases and V by 5 bases; bases with no gene match: 5.